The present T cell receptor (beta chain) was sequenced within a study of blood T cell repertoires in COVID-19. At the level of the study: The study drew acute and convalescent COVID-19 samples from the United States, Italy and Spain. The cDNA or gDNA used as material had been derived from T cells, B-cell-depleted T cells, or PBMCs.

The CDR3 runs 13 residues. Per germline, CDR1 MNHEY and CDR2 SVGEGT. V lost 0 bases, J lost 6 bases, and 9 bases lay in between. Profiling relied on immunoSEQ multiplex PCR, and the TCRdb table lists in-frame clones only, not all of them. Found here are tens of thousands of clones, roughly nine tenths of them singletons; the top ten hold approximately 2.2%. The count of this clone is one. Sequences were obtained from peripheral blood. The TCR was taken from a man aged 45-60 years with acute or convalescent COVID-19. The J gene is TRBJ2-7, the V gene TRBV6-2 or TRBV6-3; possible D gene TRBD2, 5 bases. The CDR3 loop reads CASSYSEGGEQYV. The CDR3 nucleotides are TGTGCCAGCAGTTACTCAGAGGGCGGCGAGCAGTACGTC.